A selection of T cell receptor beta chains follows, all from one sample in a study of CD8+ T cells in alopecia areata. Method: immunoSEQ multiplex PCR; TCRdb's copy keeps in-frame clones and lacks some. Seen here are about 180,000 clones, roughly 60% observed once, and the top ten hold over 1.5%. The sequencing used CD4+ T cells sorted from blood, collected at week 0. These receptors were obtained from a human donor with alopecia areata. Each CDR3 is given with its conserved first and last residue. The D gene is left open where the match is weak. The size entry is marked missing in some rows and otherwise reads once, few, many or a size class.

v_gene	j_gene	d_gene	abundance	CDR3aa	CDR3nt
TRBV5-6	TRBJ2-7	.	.	CASSLRREQYF	TGTGCCAGCAGCTTGAGACGAGAGCAGTACTTC
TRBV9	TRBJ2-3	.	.	CASSAQTDTQYF	TGTGCCAGCAGCGCACAGACAGATACGCAGTATTTT
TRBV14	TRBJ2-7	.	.	CASSQVGYEQYF	TGTGCCAGCAGCCAAGTAGGCTACGAGCAGTACTTC
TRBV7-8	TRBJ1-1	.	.	CASSGRGNDRTEAFF	TGTGCCAGCAGCGGACGGGGGAACGATCGCACTGAAGCTTTCTTT
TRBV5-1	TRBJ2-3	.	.	CASSSSGTDTDTQYF	TGCGCCAGCAGCTCGAGCGGGACAGACACAGATACGCAGTATTTT
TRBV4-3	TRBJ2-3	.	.	CASSQDPAASTDTQYF	TGCGCCAGCAGCCAAGATCCGGCAGCAAGCACAGATACGCAGTATTTT
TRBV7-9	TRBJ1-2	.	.	CASSLAEVRGYGYTF	TGTGCCAGCAGCTTAGCGGAGGTGAGAGGCTATGGCTACACCTTC
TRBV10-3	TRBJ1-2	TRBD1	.	CAISDTGTGVGYGYTF	TGTGCCATCAGTGACACCGGGACAGGGGTTGGCTATGGCTACACCTTC
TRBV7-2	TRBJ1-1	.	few	CASSLGSGLRSGEAFF	TGTGCCAGCAGCTTAGGATCCGGGCTTCGTTCGGGTGAAGCTTTCTTT
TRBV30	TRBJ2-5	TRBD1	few	CAWSATGERGTQYF	TGTGCCTGGAGTGCGACAGGGGAACGGGGGACCCAGTACTTC
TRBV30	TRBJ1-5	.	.	CAWSVQGQPQHF	TGTGCCTGGAGTGTACAGGGTCAGCCCCAGCATTTT
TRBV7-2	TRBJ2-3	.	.	CASSLASGTDTQYF	TGTGCCAGCAGCTTAGCGTCAGGGACAGATACGCAGTATTTT
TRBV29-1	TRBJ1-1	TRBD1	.	CSGDRAGHTEAFF	TGCAGCGGGGACAGGGCGGGTCACACTGAAGCTTTCTTT
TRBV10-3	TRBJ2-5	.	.	CAISESGGYQETQYF	TGTGCCATCAGTGAGTCGGGGGGCTACCAAGAGACCCAGTACTTC
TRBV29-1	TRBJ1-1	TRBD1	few	CSVIGTGVSGTEAFF	TGCAGCGTTATCGGTACAGGGGTTTCGGGCACTGAAGCTTTCTTT
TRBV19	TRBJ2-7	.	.	CASRSISPRTYEQYF	TGTGCCAGCCGTTCTATAAGCCCGCGAACCTACGAGCAGTACTTC
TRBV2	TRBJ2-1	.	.	CASSGNRDGEQFF	TGTGCCAGCAGTGGAAACAGGGACGGTGAGCAGTTCTTC
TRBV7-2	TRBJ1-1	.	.	CASSFRVNQAFF	TGTGCCAGCAGCTTTCGGGTGAACCAGGCTTTCTTT
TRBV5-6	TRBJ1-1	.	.	CASSLAGRAEAFF	TGTGCCAGCAGCTTGGCAGGACGGGCTGAAGCTTTCTTT
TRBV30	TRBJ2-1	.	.	CAWSVIGGYNEQFF	TGTGCCTGGAGTGTAATCGGAGGGTACAATGAGCAGTTCTTC
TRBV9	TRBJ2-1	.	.	CASSVEESSYNEQFF	TGTGCCAGCAGCGTAGAGGAGAGCTCCTACAATGAGCAGTTCTTC
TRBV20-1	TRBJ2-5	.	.	CSARSVETQYF	TGCAGTGCTAGATCCGTGGAGACCCAGTACTTC
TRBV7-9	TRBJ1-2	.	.	CASSPDTNGYTF	TGTGCCAGCAGCCCGGACACTAATGGCTACACCTTC
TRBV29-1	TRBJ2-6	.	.	CSVGMAAGANVLTF	TGCAGCGTTGGTATGGCCGCTGGGGCCAACGTCCTGACTTTC
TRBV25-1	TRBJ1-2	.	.	CASSRGRGYGYTF	TGTGCCAGCAGTCGGGGCCGGGGCTATGGCTACACCTTC
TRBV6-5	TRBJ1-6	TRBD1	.	CASSATGTGEGPLHF	TGTGCCAGCAGTGCAACCGGGACAGGGGAAGGACCCCTCCACTTT
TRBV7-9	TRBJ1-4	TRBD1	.	CASSFTGVYEKLFF	TGTGCCAGCAGCTTTACAGGGGTATACGAAAAACTGTTTTTT
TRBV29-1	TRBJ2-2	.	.	CSGMGPGELFF	TGCAGCGGCATGGGGCCCGGGGAGCTGTTTTTT
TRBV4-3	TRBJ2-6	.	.	CASSRNPGSGANVLTF	TGCGCCAGCAGCCGCAACCCGGGCTCTGGGGCCAACGTCCTGACTTTC
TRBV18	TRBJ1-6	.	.	CASSPGGQNNSPLHF	TGTGCCAGCTCACCTGGCGGCCAAAATAATTCACCCCTCCACTTT
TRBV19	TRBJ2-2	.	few	CASEKGGTGELFF	TGTGCCAGCGAAAAAGGAGGCACCGGGGAGCTGTTTTTT
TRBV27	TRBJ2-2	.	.	CASSLGGYTGELFF	TGTGCCAGCAGCCTGGGGGGATACACCGGGGAGCTGTTTTTT
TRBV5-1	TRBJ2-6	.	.	CASSWNQASSGANVLTF	TGCGCCAGCAGCTGGAACCAGGCTAGCTCTGGGGCCAACGTCCTGACTTTC
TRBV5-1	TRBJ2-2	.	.	CASSLGGANTGELFF	TGCGCCAGCAGCTTGGGAGGGGCGAACACCGGGGAGCTGTTTTTT
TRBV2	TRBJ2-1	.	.	CASGYNNEQFF	TGTGCCAGCGGGTATAACAATGAGCAGTTCTTC
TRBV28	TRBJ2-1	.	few	CASSRTGFVNEQFF	TGTGCCAGCAGCCGCACCGGGTTCGTCAATGAGCAGTTCTTC
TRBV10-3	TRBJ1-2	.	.	CAISESRTGSGYTF	TGTGCCATCAGTGAGTCGCGAACAGGCTCTGGCTACACCTTC
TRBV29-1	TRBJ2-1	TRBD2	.	CSVATGGGISTYNEQFF	TGCAGCGTTGCTACCGGCGGGGGTATTTCCACCTACAATGAGCAGTTCTTC
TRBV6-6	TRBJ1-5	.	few	CASNLGVAQPQHF	TGTGCCAGCAACCTTGGAGTCGCTCAGCCCCAGCATTTT
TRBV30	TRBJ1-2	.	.	CAWIGTRYGYTF	TGTGCCTGGATCGGGACACGGTATGGCTACACCTTC
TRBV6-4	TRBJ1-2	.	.	CASSGADRGYTF	TGTGCCAGCAGTGGCGCAGACAGAGGCTACACCTTC
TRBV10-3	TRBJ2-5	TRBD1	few	CAISAGGQETQYF	TGTGCCATCAGTGCAGGGGGACAAGAGACCCAGTACTTC
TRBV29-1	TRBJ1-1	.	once	CSRVNTEAFF	TGCAGTAGGGTGAACACTGAAGCTTTCTTT
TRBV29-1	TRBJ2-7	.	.	CSVGGLTTNEQYF	TGCAGCGTTGGAGGATTAACGACCAACGAGCAGTACTTC
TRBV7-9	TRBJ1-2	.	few	CASSPSPVYGYTF	TGTGCCAGCAGCCCAAGCCCGGTCTATGGCTACACCTTC